Each of the 24 T cell receptor beta chains below was sequenced from the same sample in a study of vaccination and CD4 T cells after COVID-19. Treatment denoted: roughly 11-day PBMC culture with coronavirus spike peptide pools or control peptides (ViraFEST assay). Collection of the unexposed donor's CD4+ T cells took place before the COVID-19 pandemic (2011-2018). Their antigens are not known. Oncomine TCR Beta short-read sequencing was applied to DNA from cultured CD4+ T cells. MiXCR, applied by TCRdb to the PCR reads, yields one record per CDR3 protein. Of several thousand distinct CDR3 sequences listed, 40% to 55% are singletons. Sequenced input: CD4+ T cells from blood, cultured in vitro. Receptors were obtained from a human donor in good health.

V and J are TRBV19 and TRBJ2-7, with D possibly being TRBD2 (5 bases). The length of the CDR3 is 13 residues. Per the germline V gene, CDR1 is LNHDA and CDR2 is SQIVND (reference sequence). V was trimmed by 3 bases and J by 4 bases, leaving 10 bases between them. The CDR3 DNA sequence: TGTGCCAGTAGTATGGCAGGCGGGTACGAGCAGTACTTC. It translates to CASSMAGGYEQYF.

The chain employs TRBV29-1 and TRBJ1-5; TRBD1 matches at 10 bases. Germline loops: CDR1 SQVTM, CDR2 ANQGSEA. This CDR3 spans 13 amino acids. Germline trimming cut 4 bases from V and 5 bases from J; bases unmatched to any gene: 2. In nucleotides, the CDR3 is TGCAGCGTTGCCGGACAGGGGGATCAGCCCCAGCATTTT. Translation: CSVAGQGDQPQHF. The whole variable domain, remainder taken from reference TRBV29-1 and TRBJ1-5, is SAVISQKPSRDICQRGTSLTIQCQVDSQVTMMFWYRQQPGQSLTLIATANQGSEATYESGFVIDKFPISRPNLTFSTLTVSNMSPEDSSIYLCSVAGQGDQPQHFGDGTRLSIL.

The rearrangement links TRBV27 to TRBJ2-7, with 7 bases fitting TRBD1. V shed 5 bases and J 4 bases; nucleotides not matched to a gene: 5. Germline CDR1 is MNHEY and CDR2 is SMNVEV (reference sequence). The CDR3 covers 13 residues. The CDR3 loop reads CASSKGQLYEQYF. DNA of the CDR3: TGTGCCAGCAGTAAGGGACAGCTTTACGAGCAGTACTTC.

The chain has TRBV6-2 or TRBV6-3 and TRBJ2-4; 12 nucleotides agree with TRBD2. The germline V gene has CDR1 MNHEY and CDR2 SVGEGT. This CDR3 has 18 amino acids. Unmatched junction bases numbered 9, after V lost 5 bases and J lost 1 base. For the CDR3, the DNA is TGTGCCAGCAGTCCTGGACTAGCGGGGTCGGAGGCCAAAAACATTCAGTACTTC. It yields the protein CASSPGLAGSEAKNIQYF.

The chain recombines TRBV19 with TRBJ1-1; no clear D gene. Germline assignment: CDR1 LNHDA and CDR2 SQIVND (reference sequence). Deletions cut 5 bases from V and 6 bases from J, with 13 bases between. CDR3 size: 13 residues. The CDR3 here is CASSSRTRSEAFF. The CDR3 DNA sequence: TGTGCCAGTAGTTCCCGGACCAGGTCTGAAGCTTTCTTT.

The chain couples TRBV10-1 to TRBJ2-3; D uncertain. V was trimmed by 11 bases and J by 6 bases, leaving 18 bases between them. Per germline, CDR1 WNHNN and CDR2 SYGVQD (reference sequence). CDR3 length: 13 residues. In DNA form, the CDR3 reads TGCGCCTCCCAAATCCAGTTTGGGGATACGCAGTATTTT. Protein sequence: CASQIQFGDTQYF.

The V and J genes are TRBV27 and TRBJ2-7; perhaps TRBD1 as D (6 bases). This CDR3 region has 14 residues. V gave up 5 bases and J gave up 1 base, with 12 bases separating them. The germline CDR1 and CDR2 sequences are MNHEY and SMNVEV (reference sequence). As DNA, the CDR3 is TGTGCCAGCAGTCGAAAGGGGGAGTCCTACGAGCAGTACTTC. Its translation is CASSRKGESYEQYF.

This chain joins TRBV12-3 or TRBV12-4 and TRBJ1-5; D is possibly TRBD1 (5 bases). This CDR3 spans 14 amino acids. V lost 2 bases to trimming and J lost 5 bases, with 10 bases between them. CDR3 sequence reads: CASSLQTVDQPQHF. The CDR3 nucleotides read TGTGCCAGCAGTTTACAGACAGTTGATCAGCCCCAGCATTTT.

The chain uses TRBV25-1 and TRBJ1-2; no firm D call. This CDR3 contains 13 residues. Germline assignment: CDR1 MGHDK and CDR2 SYGVNS. The ends were cut back, 6 bases at V and 2 bases at J, with 10 bases in the middle. CDR3 loop: CASRRRENYGYTF. CDR3 sequence (DNA): TGTGCCAGCAGGCGACGAGAAAACTATGGCTACACCTTC.

V is TRBV19 and J is TRBJ1-2; the match to TRBD1 covers 7 bases. The V and J ends lost 5 bases and 4 bases, in that order; junction bases with no gene match: 7. Germline CDR1 LNHDA, CDR2 SQIVND (reference sequence). The CDR3 has 14 residues. CDR3 sequence: CASSPTGEPYGYTF. The CDR3 nucleotides are TGTGCCAGTAGTCCAACAGGGGAACCCTATGGCTACACCTTC.

The chain uses TRBV28 and TRBJ1-2, with D tentatively TRBD1 (6 bases). The CDR3 loop spans 14 amino acids. Germline V gene sequence: CDR1 MDHEN, CDR2 SYDVKM. With 3 bases removed from V and 5 bases from J, the gap between germline ends came to 13 bases. CDR3 sequence reads: CASSLARDKYGYTF. The CDR3 DNA sequence: TGTGCCAGCAGTTTGGCCCGGGACAAATATGGCTACACCTTC.

This chain uses TRBV20-1 with TRBJ2-4, with 7 bases identical to TRBD1. CDR3 size: 12 residues. V gave up 4 bases and J gave up 7 bases; unmatched junction bases: 4. Germline lookup yields CDR1 DFQATT and CDR2 SNEGSKA (reference sequence). CDR3 coding DNA: TGCAGTGCTACAAAGGACAGGAACATTCAGTACTTC. Translation: CSATKDRNIQYF.

The rearrangement uses TRBV11-1 and TRBJ2-5, with 7 positions matching TRBD1. After removal of 4 bases from V and 1 base from J, the junction contained 6 bases not matched to a gene. Germline CDR1 and CDR2: SGHAT and FQDESV (reference sequence). This CDR3 has 15 residues. The CDR3 DNA reads as TGTGCCAGCAGCTCGCAGGGGACAGTCCAAGAGACCCAGTACTTC. Amino acid sequence: CASSSQGTVQETQYF. The full variable domain, rest sourced from reference TRBV11-1 and TRBJ2-5, is EAEVAQSPRYKITEKSQAVAFWCDPISGHATLYWYRQILGQGPELLVQFQDESVVDDSQLPKDRFSAERLKGVDSTLKIQPAELGDSAMYLCASSSQGTVQETQYFGPGTRLLVL.

The genes are TRBV2 and TRBJ1-1, with D hard to call. The CDR3 covers 11 residues. Germline V CDR1 and CDR2: SNHLY, FYNNEI. Trimming cost V 0 bases and J 11 bases, with 7 bases left between them. CDR3 sequence (DNA): TGTGCCAGCAGTGAAGCGAAAGTGGCTTTCTTT. It yields the protein CASSEAKVAFF.

The table lists this clonotype with a few counts. This chain connects TRBV6-1 to TRBJ1-5; TRBD1 matches 7 bases. V trimming: 2 bases; J trimming: 9 bases; junction bases outside the gene matches: 7. This CDR3 spans 14 amino acids. The germline V gene encodes CDR1 MNHNS and CDR2 SASEGT. The CDR3 nucleotides are TGTGCCAGCAGTGAAAGACAGGGCGAGGTGCCCCAGCATTTT. Residues: CASSERQGEVPQHF.

This clonotype was detected a few times. The chain combines TRBV6-5 with TRBJ2-5; D not certain. V lost 0 bases, J lost 4 bases, and 18 bases lay in between. CDR3 size: 17 residues. The germline gives CDR1 MNHEY, CDR2 SVGAGI. The CDR3 nucleotides read TGTGCCAGCAGTTACTCGAGGTTAGACTCGGGCACAGAGACCCAGTACTTC. Residues: CASSYSRLDSGTETQYF.

This clonotype was seen a few times. The chain is built from TRBV20-1 and TRBJ2-3; 12 nucleotides agree with TRBD2. This CDR3 comprises 15 residues. Trimming at V came to 4 bases and at J to 4 bases, leaving 6 bases not matched to a gene. Germline loops: CDR1 DFQATT, CDR2 SNEGSKA (reference sequence). This CDR3 is CSATTSGGIPDTQYF. In nucleotides, the CDR3 is TGCAGTGCTACCACTAGCGGGGGGATTCCAGATACGCAGTATTTT.

The J gene is TRBJ2-3, the V gene TRBV12-3 or TRBV12-4; D gene uncertain. The ends were cut back, 8 bases at V and 6 bases at J, with 9 bases in the middle. The length of the CDR3 is 11 residues. The CDR3 bases are TGTGCCAGCCTCTCTCTGGATACGCAGTATTTT. As protein: CASLSLDTQYF.

The chain recombines TRBV5-1 with TRBJ1-6, with TRBD1 matching 7 bases. With 4 bases clipped from V and 6 bases from J, the junction kept 7 bases outside the gene matches. The CDR3 has 15 amino acids. CDR1 is SGHRS and CDR2 is YFSETQ in the germline V gene. CDR3 in amino acids: CASSQGDSSNSPLHF. The CDR3 DNA sequence: TGCGCCAGCAGCCAGGGGGACAGCAGTAATTCACCCCTCCACTTT. The complete variable domain, with remaining parts taken from reference TRBV5-1 and TRBJ1-6, reads KAGVTQTPRYLIKTRGQQVTLSCSPISGHRSVSWYQQTPGQGLQFLFEYFSETQRNKGNFPGRFSGRQFSNSRSEMNVSTLELGDSALYLCASSQGDSSNSPLHFGNGTRLTVT.

This rearrangement joins TRBV19 to TRBJ2-3, with D possibly TRBD1 on 5 matching bases. Germline V gene data show CDR1 as LNHDA and CDR2 as SQIVND (reference sequence). The V and J ends lost 2 bases and 0 bases respectively, with 15 bases between them. This CDR3 is 17 amino acids long. In DNA form, the CDR3 reads TGTGCCAGTAGTATATCTAGGGGTCCCTCTAGCACAGATACGCAGTATTTT. This translates into CASSISRGPSSTDTQYF.

The chain is built from TRBV30 and TRBJ1-6; D unresolved. The CDR3 sequence is 13 residues long. V lost 3 bases, J lost 12 bases, and 15 bases lay in between. CDR1 and CDR2 (germline): GTSNPN, SVGIG (reference sequence). The CDR3 bases are TGTGCCTGGAGAACGGACGTGGGAATACCCCTCCACTTT. Translating gives CAWRTDVGIPLHF.

This chain joins TRBV28 and TRBJ1-5; 8 nucleotides align to TRBD1. V was pared by 4 bases and J by 11 bases, with 13 bases of the junction left unmatched. The CDR3 is 15 residues long. Germline V gives CDR1 MDHEN, CDR2 SYDVKM. The CDR3 loop reads CASSSLTGGLGAQHF. The CDR3 DNA reads TGTGCCAGCAGTTCCCTTACAGGGGGTTTGGGAGCCCAGCATTTT. Full variable domain (remainder filled in from reference TRBV28 and TRBJ1-5): DVKVTQSSRYLVKRTGEKVFLECVQDMDHENMFWYRQDPGLGLRLIYFSYDVKMKEKGDIPEGYSVSREKKERFSLILESASTNQTSMYLCASSSLTGGLGAQHFGDGTRLSIL.

The chain has TRBV4-1 and TRBJ2-7; 7 bases are shared with TRBD2. The germline gives CDR1 MGHRA, CDR2 YSYEKL. There are 16 residues in the CDR3. Trimming removed 1 base from V and 6 bases from J; junction bases left unmatched: 12. CDR3 sequence: CASSQGGGGAPGEQYF. The CDR3 nucleotides are TGCGCCAGCAGCCAAGGCGGCGGGGGTGCTCCGGGCGAGCAGTACTTC.

This clonotype was detected a few times. This sequence joins TRBV19 and TRBJ2-6, with unresolved D. Germline V CDR1 and CDR2: LNHDA, SQIVND (reference sequence). Trimming pared 5 bases from V and 1 base from J, leaving 12 bases between. CDR3 length: 16 residues. The CDR3: CASSLGVQSGANVLTF. CDR3 in DNA: TGTGCCAGTAGTCTTGGGGTCCAATCTGGGGCCAACGTCCTGACTTTC.